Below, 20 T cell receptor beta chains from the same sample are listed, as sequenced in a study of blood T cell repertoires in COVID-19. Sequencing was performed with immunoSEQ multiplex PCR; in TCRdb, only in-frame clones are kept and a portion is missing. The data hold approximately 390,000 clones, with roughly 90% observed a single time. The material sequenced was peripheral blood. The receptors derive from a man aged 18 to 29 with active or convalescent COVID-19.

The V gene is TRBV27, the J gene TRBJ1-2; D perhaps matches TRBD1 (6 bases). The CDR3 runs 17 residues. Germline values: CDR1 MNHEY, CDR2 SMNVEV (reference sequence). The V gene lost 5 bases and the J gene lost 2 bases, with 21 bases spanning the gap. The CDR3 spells CASSLGVGTPQNYGYTF. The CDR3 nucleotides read TGTGCCAGCAGTCTGGGCGTGGGGACACCCCAAAACTATGGCTACACCTTC.

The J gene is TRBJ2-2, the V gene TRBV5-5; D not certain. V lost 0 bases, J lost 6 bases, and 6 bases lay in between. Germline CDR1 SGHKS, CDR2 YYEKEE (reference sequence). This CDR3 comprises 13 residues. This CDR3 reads CASSLESAGELFF. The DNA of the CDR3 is TGTGCCAGCAGCTTGGAATCGGCCGGGGAGCTGTTTTTT. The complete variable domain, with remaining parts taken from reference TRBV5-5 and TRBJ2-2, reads DAGVTQSPTHLIKTRGQQVTLRCSPISGHKSVSWYQQVLGQGPQFIFQYYEKEERGRGNFPDRFSARQFPNYSSELNVNALLLGDSALYLCASSLESAGELFFGEGSRLTVL.

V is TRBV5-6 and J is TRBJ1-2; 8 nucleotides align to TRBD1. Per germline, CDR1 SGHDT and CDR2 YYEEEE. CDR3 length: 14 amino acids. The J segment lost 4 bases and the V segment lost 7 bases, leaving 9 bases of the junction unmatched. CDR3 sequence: CASWDTGTGYGYTF. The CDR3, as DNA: TGTGCCAGCTGGGATACCGGGACAGGCTATGGCTACACCTTC.

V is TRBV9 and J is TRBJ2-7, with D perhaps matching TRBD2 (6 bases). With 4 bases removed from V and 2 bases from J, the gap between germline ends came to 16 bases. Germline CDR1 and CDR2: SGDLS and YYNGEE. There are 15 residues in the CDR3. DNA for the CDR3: TGTGCCAGCAGCCCCTCTGTGACTAGTGCCTACGAGCAGTACTTC. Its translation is CASSPSVTSAYEQYF.

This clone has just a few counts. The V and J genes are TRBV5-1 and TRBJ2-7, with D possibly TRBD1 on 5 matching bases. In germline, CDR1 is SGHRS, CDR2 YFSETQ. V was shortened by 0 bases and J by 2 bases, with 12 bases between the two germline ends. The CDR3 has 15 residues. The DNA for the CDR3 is TGCGCCAGCAGCTTGGTGTTGACAGAACCCTACGAGCAGTACTTC. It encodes CASSLVLTEPYEQYF.

The CDR3 DNA sequence: TGTGCCAGCAGCATTTCTAGCGGGGGGGCATCAGATACGCAGTATTTT. Encoded protein: CASSISSGGASDTQYF. The J gene is TRBJ2-3, the V gene TRBV7-3; 12 bases agree with TRBD2. Per germline, CDR1 SGHTA and CDR2 FQGTGA. The CDR3 spans 16 residues. J lost 4 bases, V lost 5 bases, and 7 bases had no gene match.

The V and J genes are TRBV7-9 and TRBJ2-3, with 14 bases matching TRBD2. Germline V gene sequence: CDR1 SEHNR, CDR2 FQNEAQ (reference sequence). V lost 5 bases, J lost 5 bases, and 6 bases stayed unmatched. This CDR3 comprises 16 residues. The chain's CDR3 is CASSGRTSGRRDTQYF. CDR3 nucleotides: TGTGCCAGCAGCGGGAGGACTAGCGGGAGGAGAGATACGCAGTATTTT.

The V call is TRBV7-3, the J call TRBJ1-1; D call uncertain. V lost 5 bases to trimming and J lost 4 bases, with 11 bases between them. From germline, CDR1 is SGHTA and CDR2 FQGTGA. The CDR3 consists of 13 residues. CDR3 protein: CASSTDGPTEAFF. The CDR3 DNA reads TGTGCCAGCAGCACGGATGGGCCCACTGAAGCTTTCTTT.

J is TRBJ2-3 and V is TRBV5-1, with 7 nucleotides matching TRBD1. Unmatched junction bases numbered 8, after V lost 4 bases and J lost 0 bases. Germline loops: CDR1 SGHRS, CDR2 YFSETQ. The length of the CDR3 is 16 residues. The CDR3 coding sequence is TGCGCCAGCAGCCCTCGACAGGGATTTAGCACAGATACGCAGTATTTT. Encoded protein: CASSPRQGFSTDTQYF.

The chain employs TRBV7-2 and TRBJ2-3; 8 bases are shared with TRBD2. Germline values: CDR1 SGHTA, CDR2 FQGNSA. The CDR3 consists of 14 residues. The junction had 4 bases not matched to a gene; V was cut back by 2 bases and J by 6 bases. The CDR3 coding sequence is TGTGCCAGCAGCTTACTGGGACTAGTTGATACGCAGTATTTT. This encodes CASSLLGLVDTQYF.

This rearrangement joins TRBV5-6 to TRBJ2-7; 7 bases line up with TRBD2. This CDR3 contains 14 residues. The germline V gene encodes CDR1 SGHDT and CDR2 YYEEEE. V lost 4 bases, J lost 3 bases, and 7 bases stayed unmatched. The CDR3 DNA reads TGTGCCAGCAGCCGCCGCGGGGGTATCTACGAGCAGTACTTC. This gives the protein CASSRRGGIYEQYF.

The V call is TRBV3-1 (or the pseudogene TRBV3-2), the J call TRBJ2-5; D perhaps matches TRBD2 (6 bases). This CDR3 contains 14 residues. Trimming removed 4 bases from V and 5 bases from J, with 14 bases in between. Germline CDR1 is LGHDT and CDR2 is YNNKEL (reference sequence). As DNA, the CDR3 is TGTGCCAGCAGCCCGGTTCTAGCGAGGGAGACCCAGTACTTC. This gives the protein CASSPVLARETQYF.

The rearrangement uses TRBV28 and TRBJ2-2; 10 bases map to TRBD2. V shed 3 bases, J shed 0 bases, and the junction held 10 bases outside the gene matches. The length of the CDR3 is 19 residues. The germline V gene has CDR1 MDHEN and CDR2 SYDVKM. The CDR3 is CASSFLASGSGANTGELFF. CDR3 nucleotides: TGTGCCAGCAGTTTCCTGGCTAGCGGGAGCGGGGCGAACACCGGGGAGCTGTTTTTT. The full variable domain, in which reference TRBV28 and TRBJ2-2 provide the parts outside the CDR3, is DVKVTQSSRYLVKRTGEKVFLECVQDMDHENMFWYRQDPGLGLRLIYFSYDVKMKEKGDIPEGYSVSREKKERFSLILESASTNQTSMYLCASSFLASGSGANTGELFFGEGSRLTVL.

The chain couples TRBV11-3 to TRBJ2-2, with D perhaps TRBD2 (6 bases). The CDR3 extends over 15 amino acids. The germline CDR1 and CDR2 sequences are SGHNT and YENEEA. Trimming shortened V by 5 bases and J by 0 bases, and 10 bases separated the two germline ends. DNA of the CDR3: TGTGCCAGCAGCCCCGGGAGAACGAACACCGGGGAGCTGTTTTTT. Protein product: CASSPGRTNTGELFF.

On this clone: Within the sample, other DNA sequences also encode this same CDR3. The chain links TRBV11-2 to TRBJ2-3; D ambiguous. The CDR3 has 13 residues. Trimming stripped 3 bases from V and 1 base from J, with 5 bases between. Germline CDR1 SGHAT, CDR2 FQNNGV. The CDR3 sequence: CASSLAGTDTQYF. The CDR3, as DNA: TGTGCCAGCAGCTTGGCTGGCACAGATACGCAGTATTTT.

In nucleotides, the CDR3 is TGCGCCAGCAGCTTGGGGAGCACTGAAGCTTTCTTT. It codes for CASSLGSTEAFF. This rearrangement joins TRBV5-1 to TRBJ1-1, with D unclear. Trimming shortened V by 0 bases and J by 4 bases, and 4 bases separated the two germline ends. This CDR3 has 12 amino acids. Germline V gives CDR1 SGHRS, CDR2 YFSETQ.

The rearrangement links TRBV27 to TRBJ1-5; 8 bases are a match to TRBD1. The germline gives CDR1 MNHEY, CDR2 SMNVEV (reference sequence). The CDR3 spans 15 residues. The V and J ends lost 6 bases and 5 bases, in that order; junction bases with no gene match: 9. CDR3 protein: CASSYRAGGDQPQHF. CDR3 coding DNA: TGTGCCAGCAGCTACCGAGCAGGGGGCGATCAGCCCCAGCATTTT.

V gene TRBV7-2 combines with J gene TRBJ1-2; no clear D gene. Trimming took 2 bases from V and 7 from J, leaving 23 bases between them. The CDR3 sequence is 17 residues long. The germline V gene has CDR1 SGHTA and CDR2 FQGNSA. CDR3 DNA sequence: TGTGCCAGCAGCTTATTGGGTAGTTCGGGGATTCTGGGTGGCTACACCTTC. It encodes CASSLLGSSGILGGYTF.

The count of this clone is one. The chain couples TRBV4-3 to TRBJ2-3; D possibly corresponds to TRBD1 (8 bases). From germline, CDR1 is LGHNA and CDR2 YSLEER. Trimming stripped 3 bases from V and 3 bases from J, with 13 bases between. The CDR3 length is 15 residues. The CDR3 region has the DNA TGCGCCAGCAGCCACTTACAGGGGGGGACAGATACGCAGTATTTT. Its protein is CASSHLQGGTDTQYF.

Here the CDR3 reads CASGFHPKGTGELFF. The CDR3 region has the DNA TGTGCTAGTGGTTTTCACCCTAAGGGGACCGGGGAGCTGTTTTTT. This chain connects TRBV12-5 to TRBJ2-2; weak D call: TRBD1 (5 bases). V lost 3 bases and J 5 bases, leaving 13 bases between the germline ends. Germline V gene lookup returns CDR1 LGHNT and CDR2 FRNRAP. The CDR3 has 15 residues.